This paragraph reports one T cell receptor beta chain. Its antigen is as yet unknown. Unmatched junction bases numbered 1, after V lost 3 bases and J lost 3 bases. The CDR3 is made up of 13 amino acids. Looked up from germline, CDR1 is SGHTA and CDR2 is FQGNSA. The data belong to a study of T cell responses to AZD1222 COVID-19 vaccine. Study-wide results and limits: Spike-specific TCR breadth and depth both grew after two AZD1222 doses. Just a handful of people given AZD1222 tested seropositive at baseline.

TCRdb's copy holds only in-frame clones and misses some; the assay was immunoSEQ multiplex PCR. The table has 150,000 or so clones, roughly nine tenths seen once. This chain joins TRBV7-2 and TRBJ1-2, with 7 bases aligning to TRBD1. The clonotype was recovered from an adult in good health. The specimen was peripheral blood, collected on day 0 of AZD1222 vaccination. This CDR3 is CASSFTGDYGYTF. CDR3 nucleotide sequence: TGTGCCAGCAGCTTTACAGGGGACTATGGCTACACCTTC.